This TCR beta chain was sequenced for a study of early T cells in non-severe SARS-CoV-2 infection. Study findings and constraints: The study's VDJdb matching favored anti-spike CD8 responses and missed private and CD4 specificities.

About this clonotype itself: Its target is unknown.

Per the germline V gene, CDR1 is LNHDA and CDR2 is SQIVND (reference sequence). The CDR3 covers 14 residues. V was pared by 5 bases and J by 4 bases, with 11 bases between. Researchers tagged individual cDNA molecules with unique molecular identifiers. MiXCR was run by TCRdb on the 5' RACE reads, yielding one entry per CDR3 protein. This table holds around 34,000 distinct CDR3 sequences, roughly 4.4% found once. This clonotype originated in an adult who was a healthcare worker with PCR-confirmed SARS-CoV-2 infection or an uninfected control (not recorded which). Sequencing was done on a sample of whole blood. The V gene is TRBV19, the J gene TRBJ1-4; D unresolved. The CDR3 coding sequence is TGTGCCAGTAGTGGACGGCCGATTAATGAAAAACTGTTTTTT. It translates to CASSGRPINEKLFF.